One sample yielded the 32 T cell receptor beta chains listed below, sequenced in a study of CD8+CD57+ T cells in acquired aplastic anemia. The template for TCR beta VDJ and CDR3 sequence profiling was genomic DNA. MiXCR, applied by TCRdb to the reads, yields one record per CDR3 protein. The table has around 250,000 distinct CDR3 sequences, approximately 86% seen once. Before being chosen for sequencing, patients had shown CD8+CD57+ cell expansion by flow cytometry. Sequencing was carried out using sorted CD4+, CD8+, or CD8+CD57+ T cells (not recorded which) from PBMCs. The receptor source for this set is a human donor with aplastic anemia.

This clonotype was counted once. The chain uses TRBV7-9 and TRBJ2-5, with D hard to call. The CDR3 extends over 15 amino acids. The V end was cut by 7 bases, the J end by 1 base, with 16 bases between. Germline V lookup: CDR1 SEHNR, CDR2 FQNEAQ (reference sequence). Written as DNA, the CDR3 is TGTGCCAGCACCCACCGACGGAATCTCCAAGAGACCCAGTACTTC. Translating gives CASTHRRNLQETQYF.

The chain recombines TRBV24-1 with TRBJ2-1; no reliable D call. The CDR3 covers 11 residues. From germline, CDR1 is KGHDR and CDR2 SFDVKD. CDR3 residues: CATKAENEQFF. Written as DNA, the CDR3 is TGTGCTACAAAGGCAGAGAATGAGCAGTTCTTC.

This clonotype was observed a handful of times. The chain links TRBV10-3 to TRBJ2-5; D is unclear. V was cut by 4 bases and J by 3 bases, with 12 bases left in between. Germline-derived CDR1 and CDR2 are ENHRY and SYGVKD. This CDR3 is built from 14 residues. CDR3 bases: TGTGCCATCAGTGTAAAGAGGTTCGAAGAGACCCAGTACTTC. Its protein is CAISVKRFEETQYF.

As to this clonotype: This CDR3 fails to terminate in the conserved phenylalanine or tryptophan, so it likely reflects a read error. Because the CDR3's place on the DNA is in doubt, the DNA is left out and the CDR3 is given as listed by TCRdb. The chain couples TRBV2 to TRBJ1-2; the table assigns TRBD1, which was not confirmed against the DNA. Including both end residues, the CDR3 is 16 amino acids long. The V gene's germline CDR1 is SNHLY and CDR2 FYNNEI. CDR3 loop: CASSEAGDQGEAFFGH.

The chain has TRBV11-2 and TRBJ1-5; possibly TRBD1 for D (5 bases). In germline, CDR1 is SGHAT, CDR2 FQNNGV. Deletions cut 5 bases from V and 2 bases from J, with 10 bases between. This CDR3 region has 14 residues. CDR3 sequence reads: CASSAQQGNQPQHF. DNA of the CDR3: TGTGCCAGCAGCGCGCAACAGGGCAATCAGCCCCAGCATTTT.

V and J are TRBV20-1 and TRBJ1-4; D is ambiguous. The CDR3 totals 15 residues. The V gene's germline CDR1 is DFQATT and CDR2 SNEGSKA (reference sequence). V lost 0 bases, J lost 7 bases, and 15 bases lay in between. CDR3 nucleotides: TGCAGTGCTAGAGATCACAAGGGAGTAGGTGAAAAACTGTTTTTT. Translated: CSARDHKGVGEKLFF.

Regarding this clonotype: One junction end does not reproduce the germline sequence, and a read error may be involved. The chain couples TRBV11-2 to TRBJ1-5; D is ambiguous. The CDR3 sequence is 16 residues long. Germline V lookup: CDR1 SGHAT, CDR2 FQNNGV. Here the CDR3 reads CASSLVPGSGNRPQHF. DNA of the CDR3: TGTGCCAGCAGCTTAGTACCGGGCTCTGGAAATCGGCCCCAGCATTTT. Using reference TRBV11-2 and TRBJ1-5 for the parts outside the CDR3, the full variable domain is EAGVAQSPRYKIIEKRQSVAFWCNPISGHATLYWYQQILGQGPKLLIQFQNNGVVDDSQLPKDRFSAERLKGVDSTLKIQPAKLEDSAVYLCASSLVPGSGNRPQHFGDGTRLSIL.

This chain joins TRBV7-8 and TRBJ2-1; D gene uncertain. V was shortened by 0 bases and J by 7 bases, with 22 bases between the two germline ends. Germline V CDR1 and CDR2: SGHVS, FQNEAQ. This CDR3 spans 18 amino acids. The DNA of the CDR3 is TGTGCCAGCAGCTTAGCGGGTAGCCCCGATACGCAGTATAATGAGCAGTTCTTC. The encoded protein is CASSLAGSPDTQYNEQFF. Combining the CDR3 with reference TRBV7-8 and TRBJ2-1 gives the whole variable domain GAGVSQSPRYKVAKRGQDVALRCDPISGHVSLFWYQQALGQGPEFLTYFQNEAQLDKSGLPSDRFFAERPEGSVSTLKIQRTQQEDSAVYLCASSLAGSPDTQYNEQFFGPGTRLTVL.

The table lists this clonotype with a count of one. The chain uses TRBV7-2 and TRBJ2-7; D is undetermined. V lost 6 bases, J lost 6 bases, and 24 bases lay in between. This CDR3 has 16 amino acids. Germline V CDR1 and CDR2: SGHTA, FQGNSA. The CDR3 spells CASRTPVKANLAEQYV. The CDR3 DNA reads as TGTGCCAGCAGGACACCAGTTAAGGCGAACCTGGCCGAGCAGTACGTC.

The chain recombines TRBV7-9 with TRBJ2-5; tentative D call: TRBD1 (6 bases). CDR3 length: 12 residues. Germline-derived CDR1 and CDR2 are SEHNR and FQNEAQ (reference sequence). Between the trimmed V and J ends, which lost 9 bases and 5 bases, there was a span of 13 bases. CDR3 sequence (DNA): TGTGCCAGACAGGGAGCTGGGGAGACCCAGTACTTC. Translating gives CARQGAGETQYF.

This clonotype was picked up a small number of times. The chain is built from TRBV20-1 and TRBJ1-2; no definite D call. CDR3 length: 13 amino acids. V shed 0 bases and J shed 2 bases, with 7 bases lying between them. Germline CDR1 reads DFQATT; CDR2 reads SNEGSKA (reference sequence). Written as DNA, the CDR3 is TGCAGTGCTAGAGAGAATCTCAACTATGGCTACACCTTC. Translated, it gives CSARENLNYGYTF.

V and J are TRBV7-2 and TRBJ1-1, with D unresolved. Trimming removed 5 bases at V and 14 bases at J, with 27 bases between. CDR1 is SGHTA and CDR2 is FQGNSA in the germline V gene. The length of the CDR3 is 15 residues. CDR3 sequence (DNA): TGTGCCAGCAGCCATGGAGGCGCGGAGCACCAGTACGCCTTCTTT. It translates to CASSHGGAEHQYAFF.

Comment on this clonotype: One end of the junction is discordant with germline, which a read error may explain. The rearrangement links TRBV19 to TRBJ1-2; no clear D. The CDR3 has 14 residues. Germline CDR1 LNHDA, CDR2 SQIVND (reference sequence). The CDR3 nucleotides are TGTGCCAGTAGTATAGATCGGGGAAACTATAGCTACAACTTC. It translates to CASSIDRGNYSYNF. The variable domain in full, with the rest retrieved from reference TRBV19 and TRBJ1-2, is DGGITQSPKYLFRKEGQNVTLSCEQNLNHDAMYWYRQDPGQGLRLIYYSQIVNDFQKGDIAEGYSVSREKKESFPLTVTSAQKNPTAFYLCASSIDRGNYSYNFGSGTRLTVV.

The chain links TRBV2 to TRBJ1-6; perhaps TRBD1 as D (6 bases). This CDR3 has 16 residues. The ends were cut back, 7 bases at V and 10 bases at J, with 23 bases in the middle. CDR1 is SNHLY, CDR2 FYNNEI, per germline. The CDR3 nucleotides read TGTGCCAGCACTGTTCAACCAACAGGGATAAACTCACCCCTCCACTTT. Amino acid sequence: CASTVQPTGINSPLHF.

A few counts support this clonotype. V and J are TRBV10-3 and TRBJ1-6, with 7 positions matching TRBD1. The V gene's germline CDR1 is ENHRY and CDR2 SYGVKD. The CDR3 spans 17 residues. The V and J ends lost 3 bases and 5 bases, in that order; junction bases with no gene match: 10. CDR3: CAISERDRAVDNSPLHF. The CDR3 DNA reads TGTGCCATCAGTGAAAGGGACAGAGCGGTCGATAATTCACCCCTCCACTTT.

For this clonotype: The junction does not match germline at one end; this may be a read error. This rearrangement joins TRBV24-1 to TRBJ2-3, with a tentative D call TRBD2 (6 bases). The CDR3 spans 14 residues. CDR1 and CDR2 (germline): KGHDR, SFDVKD. As DNA, the CDR3 is TGTGCCAGCAGTCGAGCGACTAGAGCAAATACGCAGTATTTT. Translation gives CASSRATRANTQYF.

As regards this clonotype: This likely comes from a read error, as the CDR3 has no conserved phenylalanine or tryptophan at its end. The limits of the CDR3 on the DNA are not certain, so only TCRdb's listed CDR3 is given. V usage is TRBV12-3 or TRBV12-4 and J usage is TRBJ2-7. 13 amino acids form the CDR3, both terminal residues included. Here the CDR3 reads CASSLSRGSEKYY.

The V call is TRBV5-4, the J call TRBJ2-5, with a tentative D call TRBD2 (6 bases). Looked up from germline, CDR1 is SGHNT and CDR2 is YYREEE (reference sequence). The CDR3 has 12 amino acids. Trimming removed 0 bases from V and 8 bases from J, with 8 bases in between. CDR3 DNA sequence: TGTGCCAGCAGCTTGGCTAGCGCAACCCAGTACTTC. This codes for CASSLASATQYF. The full variable domain, completed using reference TRBV5-4 and TRBJ2-5, is ETGVTQSPTHLIKTRGQQVTLRCSSQSGHNTVSWYQQALGQGPQFIFQYYREEENGRGNFPPRFSGLQFPNYSSELNVNALELDDSALYLCASSLASATQYFGPGTRLLVL.

This clonotype was found a few times. The junction departs from the called germline gene at one end, perhaps through a read error. V gene TRBV7-8 combines with J gene TRBJ2-1; D is undetermined. Germline V CDR1 and CDR2: SGHVS, FQNEAQ. The CDR3 is 16 amino acids. For the CDR3, the DNA is TGTGCCAGCAGCTTAGCGGGCGGAAACGATACGGATGATCAGTTCTTC. Protein: CASSLAGGNDTDDQFF.

V usage is TRBV9 and J usage is TRBJ1-1; D is uncertain. Deletions cut 0 bases from V and 10 bases from J, with 19 bases between. Germline V gives CDR1 SGDLS, CDR2 YYNGEE. The CDR3 is made up of 15 amino acids. CDR3: CASSVGSDTKYLAFF. The CDR3 DNA sequence: TGTGCCAGCAGCGTAGGGTCGGATACGAAGTATTTAGCTTTCTTT.

The chain is built from TRBV7-9 and TRBJ2-3; tentatively, D is TRBD2 (6 bases). Germline loops: CDR1 SEHNR, CDR2 FQNEAQ (reference sequence). This CDR3 contains 14 residues. V was trimmed by 11 bases and J by 12 bases, leaving 27 bases between them. DNA for the CDR3: TGTGCCTACGACTTAGCGGCAGATCAAGAGACCCAGTATTTT. Its protein is CAYDLAADQETQYF.

The chain carries TRBV7-8 and TRBJ1-2, with D possibly TRBD1 on 6 matching bases. Trimming left V 7 bases short and J 4 bases short, with 13 bases between. Per the germline V gene, CDR1 is SGHVS and CDR2 is FQNEAQ. This CDR3 comprises 13 residues. Written as DNA, the CDR3 is TGTGCCAGCAACATCTACAGGGTCTATGGCTACACCTTC. This encodes CASNIYRVYGYTF. Full variable domain (outside the CDR3, taken from reference TRBV7-8 and TRBJ1-2): GAGVSQSPRYKVAKRGQDVALRCDPISGHVSLFWYQQALGQGPEFLTYFQNEAQLDKSGLPSDRFFAERPEGSVSTLKIQRTQQEDSAVYLCASNIYRVYGYTFGSGTRLTVV.

This chain links TRBV15 with TRBJ2-7; D gene unclear. The CDR3 consists of 13 residues. Trimming left V 1 base short and J 11 bases short, with 15 bases between. CDR1 and CDR2 from the germline V gene are LNHNV and YYDKDF (reference sequence). This CDR3 reads CATSRGRDQEKYF. The CDR3 region has the DNA TGTGCCACCAGCAGAGGGAGAGACCAAGAGAAGTACTTC.

The V call is TRBV12-3 or TRBV12-4, the J call TRBJ2-7; D assignment may be TRBD1 or TRBD2 (5 bases each). The CDR3 length is 16 residues. The V gene lost 6 bases and the J gene lost 2 bases, with 20 bases spanning the gap. CDR3 loop: CASRSVQGDPPYEQYF. The CDR3 nucleotides are TGTGCCAGCAGGAGTGTTCAGGGAGACCCGCCCTACGAGCAGTACTTC.

This chain connects TRBV7-2 to TRBJ2-3; no reliable D call. Trimming took off 8 bases at V and 11 bases at J, with 20 bases between the two ends. The CDR3 spans 13 residues. Germline lookup yields CDR1 SGHTA and CDR2 FQGNSA. CDR3 coding DNA: TGTGCCAGCTCAAACGAGGCCACAGCCATGCAGTATTTT. It codes for CASSNEATAMQYF.

About this clonotype: This likely comes from a read error, as the CDR3 has no conserved phenylalanine or tryptophan at its end. It is unclear where the CDR3 begins or ends on the DNA, so no DNA is shown, and the CDR3 is as TCRdb lists it. The genes are TRBV7-2 and TRBJ2-3; the table's D call, TRBD1, has no DNA check behind it. Germline V lookup: CDR1 SGHTA, CDR2 FQGNSA. The CDR3 numbers 13 amino acids, ends counted. The CDR3 protein is CASSSGTTHNSPL.

V gene TRBV7-9 combines with J gene TRBJ2-5, with 8 bases lining up with TRBD1. From germline, CDR1 is SEHNR and CDR2 FQNEAQ (reference sequence). The CDR3 sequence is 15 residues long. After removal of 9 bases from V and 2 bases from J, the junction contained 11 bases not matched to a gene. Written as DNA, the CDR3 is TGTGCCAGACACGCGGGGACAGGCGATCAAGAGACCCAGTACTTC. Encoded protein: CARHAGTGDQETQYF.

In the case of this clonotype: Germline is not matched at one junction end, which may reflect a read error. The V and J genes are TRBV7-9 and TRBJ2-5; D remains unclear. The CDR3 length is 14 residues. Germline V gives CDR1 SEHNR, CDR2 FQNEAQ (reference sequence). The CDR3 protein is CATSSGSEQEPQYF. DNA for the CDR3: TGTGCCACCAGCTCAGGTAGTGAGCAAGAGCCCCAGTACTTC. Combining the CDR3 with reference TRBV7-9 and TRBJ2-5 gives the whole variable domain DTGVSQNPRHKITKRGQNVTFRCDPISEHNRLYWYRQTLGQGPEFLTYFQNEAQLEKSRLLSDRFSAERPKGSFSTLEIQRTEQGDSAMYLCATSSGSEQEPQYFGPGTRLLVL.

Details on this clonotype: One junction end disagrees with the germline gene, perhaps due to a read error. This chain's CDR3 is CASGLGSSCFQNF. The CDR3 bases are TGTGCCAGCGGGCTGGGGAGCAGCTGTTTCCAGAATTTT. The gene calls are TRBV9 and TRBJ2-3, with D maybe TRBD2 (5 bases). The CDR3 contains 13 residues. Per the germline V gene, CDR1 is SGDLS and CDR2 is YYNGEE.

The CDR3 DNA reads as TGTGCCAGCGGTATAGCGGGGGAGGCGTACATTGCGGAGTTCTTCGTC. It yields the protein CASGIAGEAYIAEFFV. This rearrangement joins TRBV19 to TRBJ2-7, with 9 bases that match TRBD2. Germline assignment: CDR1 LNHDA and CDR2 SQIVND (reference sequence). CDR3 length: 16 amino acids.

Regarding this clonotype: The CDR3 does not close with the conserved phenylalanine or tryptophan, likely indicating a read error. The DNA is left out, because the CDR3 cannot be placed on it with certainty; the CDR3 is given as TCRdb lists it. The chain links TRBV2 to TRBJ2-5. CDR1 and CDR2 from the germline V gene are SNHLY and FYNNEI. Counting both end residues, the CDR3 totals 16 amino acids. The CDR3 reads CATSRGSDQETQYLGP.

The chain uses TRBV7-9 and TRBJ1-2; 7 nucleotides align to TRBD1. CDR1 SEHNR and CDR2 FQNEAQ come from the germline V gene (reference sequence). The CDR3 contains 15 residues. J was trimmed by 12 bases and V by 3 bases; bases with no gene match: 16. This CDR3 reads CASSLQGGADYDDTF. The CDR3 DNA is TGTGCCAGCAGCTTGCAAGGGGGCGCCGACTACGACGACACCTTC.